Each of the 27 T cell receptor beta chains below was sequenced from the same sample in a study of T cell repertoires in cytomegalovirus infection. Using its own MiXCR run on the reads, TCRdb lists one record per CDR3 protein. The sample has roughly 860,000 distinct CDR3 sequences, 30% to 35% seen once. These TCRs are of unknown antigen specificity. The sample in question was cultured CD8+ T cells from PBMCs, obtained from culture after CMV antigen stimulation. The receptors shown here come from a human donor in good health (CMV status not recorded). Some clones in this sample may be carry-over from other donors' samples.

The chain has TRBV5-5 and TRBJ2-7; D gene uncertain. CDR3 size: 11 residues. Germline values: CDR1 SGHKS, CDR2 YYEKEE (reference sequence). The CDR3 loop is CASSRSYEQHV. As DNA, the CDR3 is TGTGCCAGCAGCAGGTCCTACGAGCAGCACGTC.

The V gene is TRBV10-2, the J gene TRBJ1-3, with TRBD1 matching 9 bases. Germline V gene data show CDR1 as WSHSY and CDR2 as SAAADI. Unmatched junction bases numbered 5, after V lost 8 bases and J lost 0 bases. This CDR3 is 15 amino acids long. CDR3 coding DNA: TGCGCCAGCGGCGCGGGACAGGGCTCTGGAAACACCATATATTTT. Encoded protein: CASGAGQGSGNTIYF.

The CDR3 protein is CASSPGRGNLFF. The CDR3 coding sequence is TGTGCCAGCAGCCCCGGACGGGGGAATCTGTTTTTT. The rearrangement uses TRBV7-8 and TRBJ1-4; D is perhaps TRBD1 (5 bases). This CDR3 is 12 amino acids long. V was pared by 5 bases and J by 14 bases, with 15 bases between. Germline lookup yields CDR1 SGHVS and CDR2 FQNEAQ.

This clonotype was found many times. CDR3 sequence: CASTSGTVDQPQHF. The DNA for the CDR3 is TGTGCCAGCACCTCCGGGACAGTAGATCAGCCCCAGCATTTT. This rearrangement joins TRBV12-3 or TRBV12-4 to TRBJ1-5; TRBD1 matches at 7 bases. The length of the CDR3 is 14 residues. The J segment lost 5 bases and the V segment lost 7 bases, leaving 8 bases of the junction unmatched.

This chain joins TRBV9 and TRBJ1-4, with 7 bases fitting TRBD1. This CDR3 spans 18 amino acids. The germline CDR1 and CDR2 sequences are SGDLS and YYNGEE. V lost 1 base to trimming and J lost 3 bases; unmatched junction nucleotides: 12. The CDR3 nucleotides are TGTGCCAGCAGCGTACAGGGGGGGATTCCTGGAGCTAATGAAAAACTGTTTTTT. Protein: CASSVQGGIPGANEKLFF.

The chain joins TRBV5-8 to TRBJ2-1, with D tentatively TRBD2 (6 bases). V gave up 2 bases and J gave up 8 bases, with 11 bases separating them. Germline V gene lookup returns CDR1 SGHTS and CDR2 YDEGEE. This CDR3 region has 13 residues. CDR3: CASSFRGSHEQFF. As DNA, the CDR3 is TGTGCCAGCAGCTTCCGGGGGTCCCATGAGCAGTTCTTC.

This clonotype has only a few counts. The chain uses TRBV27 and TRBJ2-1; a weak D match, TRBD2 (5 bases). V dropped 0 bases and J dropped 7 bases, with 13 bases sitting between them. Germline values: CDR1 MNHEY, CDR2 SMNVEV (reference sequence). There are 15 residues in the CDR3. The CDR3 DNA sequence: TGTGCCAGCAGTTTATCGGGTTCTAGCCCAAATGAGCAGTTCTTC. This translates into CASSLSGSSPNEQFF.

V gene TRBV6-1 combines with J gene TRBJ1-1; D perhaps matches TRBD1 (5 bases). There are 16 residues in the CDR3. Trimming removed 6 bases at V and 2 bases at J, with 19 bases between. Germline V gene data show CDR1 as MNHNS and CDR2 as SASEGT. DNA for the CDR3: TGTGCCAGCAGACTAACTTCGGGGGACTTTAACACTGAAGCTTTCTTT. Translating it yields CASRLTSGDFNTEAFF.

This clonotype has only a few counts. J is TRBJ1-4 and V is TRBV7-9; D is unclear. The germline V and J ends were trimmed by 3 bases and 8 bases, with 13 bases remaining between them. Germline lookup yields CDR1 SEHNR and CDR2 FQNEAQ (reference sequence). The CDR3 has 14 residues. This CDR3 reads CASSFTQYDEKLFF. The CDR3 DNA reads as TGTGCCAGCAGCTTCACACAGTACGACGAAAAACTGTTTTTT.

This clonotype showed up just a few times. Here the CDR3 DNA reads TGCGCCAGCAGCCAAGATGGGGGGTACTATCAGCCCCAGCATTTT. Protein sequence: CASSQDGGYYQPQHF. This chain joins TRBV4-1 and TRBJ1-5; tentatively, D is TRBD1 (5 bases). V shed 0 bases and J shed 5 bases, with 11 bases lying between them. Germline CDR1 MGHRA, CDR2 YSYEKL. This CDR3 has 15 amino acids.

This clonotype was seen repeatedly, ten times or more. The J gene is TRBJ2-3, the V gene TRBV11-2; 13 bases are shared with TRBD2. The V and J ends lost 5 bases and 6 bases, in that order; junction bases with no gene match: 2. The germline CDR1 and CDR2 sequences are SGHAT and FQNNGV. The CDR3 totals 14 residues. The CDR3 bases are TGTGCCAGCAGCCCGGGACTAGCGGGGGATACGCAGTATTTT. It yields the protein CASSPGLAGDTQYF.

Here the CDR3 reads CASGITYGVVEQYF. The CDR3, as DNA: TGTGCTAGTGGTATAACCTACGGAGTGGTCGAGCAGTACTTC. V usage is TRBV12-5 and J usage is TRBJ2-7; D gene ambiguous. Trimming removed 5 bases at V and 6 bases at J, with 17 bases between. Germline loops: CDR1 LGHNT, CDR2 FRNRAP. This CDR3 region has 14 residues.

The table lists this clonotype with a few counts. This chain joins TRBV4-2 and TRBJ1-2, with D possibly TRBD1 on 6 matching bases. The V end was cut by 3 bases, the J end by 6 bases, with 17 bases between. Germline CDR1 reads LGHNA; CDR2 reads YNFKEQ. The CDR3 has 15 residues. CDR3 in amino acids: CASSHPGGGRDGYTF. CDR3 DNA: TGTGCCAGCAGCCATCCCGGTGGGGGCAGGGATGGCTACACCTTC.

There are many counts of this clonotype. CDR3 sequence reads: CASSGPGTGDPNEQFF. DNA of the CDR3: TGTGCCAGCAGTGGTCCCGGGACAGGGGACCCCAATGAGCAGTTCTTC. The chain couples TRBV27 to TRBJ2-1; 10 bases are a match to TRBD1. The CDR3 totals 16 residues. V was pared by 5 bases and J by 6 bases, with 10 bases of the junction left unmatched. Per the germline V gene, CDR1 is MNHEY and CDR2 is SMNVEV (reference sequence).

V usage is TRBV5-6 and J usage is TRBJ1-2, with D perhaps TRBD1 (5 bases). Trimming left V 5 bases short and J 3 bases short, with 11 bases between. This CDR3 is built from 13 residues. Germline CDR1 is SGHDT and CDR2 is YYEEEE. The DNA of the CDR3 is TGTGCCAGCAGGGTCGGAGGGGACTATGGCTACACCTTC. Translation gives CASRVGGDYGYTF. Combining the CDR3 with reference TRBV5-6 and TRBJ1-2 gives the whole variable domain DAGVTQSPTHLIKTRGQQVTLRCSPKSGHDTVSWYQQALGQGPQFIFQYYEEEERQRGNFPDRFSGHQFPNYSSELNVNALLLGDSALYLCASRVGGDYGYTFGSGTRLTVV.

There are many counts of this clonotype. The J gene is TRBJ1-4, the V gene TRBV7-9, with no clear D. Trimming left V 1 base short and J 0 bases short, with 9 bases between. The CDR3 spans 16 residues. Germline V gene lookup returns CDR1 SEHNR and CDR2 FQNEAQ (reference sequence). The CDR3 loop is CASSLGTAATNEKLFF. The CDR3 DNA follows: TGTGCCAGCAGCTTAGGGACGGCTGCAACTAATGAAAAACTGTTTTTT.

The chain has TRBV6-5 and TRBJ1-1; D is unresolved. Trimming pared 0 bases from V and 6 bases from J, leaving 14 bases between. The CDR3 runs 15 residues. Germline CDR1 MNHEY, CDR2 SVGAGI. CDR3 protein: CASSYSIGRSSEAFF. For the CDR3, the DNA is TGTGCCAGCAGTTACTCCATTGGGCGTAGCTCTGAAGCTTTCTTT.

The rearrangement uses TRBV2 and TRBJ1-6; D ambiguous. Deletions cut 8 bases from V and 1 base from J, with 6 bases between. The germline V gene encodes CDR1 SNHLY and CDR2 FYNNEI. This CDR3 comprises 13 residues. The CDR3 is CASLGSYNSPLHF. The DNA for the CDR3 is TGTGCCAGCCTCGGATCCTATAATTCACCCCTCCACTTT. Full variable domain (remainder filled in from reference TRBV2 and TRBJ1-6): EPEVTQTPSHQVTQMGQEVILRCVPISNHLYFYWYRQILGQKVEFLVSFYNNEISEKSEIFDDQFSVERPDGSNFTLKIRSTKLEDSAMYFCASLGSYNSPLHFGNGTRLTVT.

This clonotype was observed many times. The rearrangement joins TRBV28 to TRBJ2-7, with TRBD1 matching over 10 bases. This CDR3 is 14 amino acids long. The J segment lost 0 bases and the V segment lost 6 bases, leaving 2 bases of the junction unmatched. Per germline, CDR1 MDHEN and CDR2 SYDVKM. The CDR3 is CASSRTGGSYEQYV. As DNA, the CDR3 is TGTGCCAGCAGCAGGACAGGGGGCTCCTACGAGCAGTACGTC.

This chain uses TRBV10-3 with TRBJ2-1, with D perhaps assigned TRBD1 or TRBD2 (5 bases each). Germline V lookup: CDR1 ENHRY, CDR2 SYGVKD. This CDR3 contains 20 residues. V was trimmed by 0 bases and J by 1 base, leaving 22 bases between them. The DNA of the CDR3 is TGTGCCATCAGTGAGTCCAATATGGAGGTTAGGGGCCCTTCCTACAATGAGCAGTTCTTC. Protein sequence: CAISESNMEVRGPSYNEQFF.

There are a few counts of this clonotype. The gene calls are TRBV27 and TRBJ2-2; D remains unclear. The CDR3 length is 14 residues. Germline V lookup: CDR1 MNHEY, CDR2 SMNVEV (reference sequence). The V gene lost 2 bases and the J gene lost 6 bases, with 10 bases spanning the gap. This CDR3 reads CASSLVGVAGELFF. CDR3 DNA: TGTGCCAGCAGTTTAGTTGGGGTGGCCGGGGAGCTGTTTTTT.

This clonotype was found once. Its ends do not fully match the called genes, so a read error is possible. The chain recombines TRBV12-3 or TRBV12-4 with TRBJ1-5; the D gene is possibly TRBD1 (6 bases). This CDR3 spans 13 amino acids. CDR3 in DNA: TGTGTCAGCCATAGGGGGGTTAATCAGCCCCAGCATTTT. Translated: CVSHRGVNQPQHF.

This clonotype was observed at least ten times. This chain connects TRBV7-6 to TRBJ1-1, with no clear D. Germline V gene data show CDR1 as SGHVS and CDR2 as FNYEAQ. The CDR3 contains 13 residues. Trimming stripped 1 base from V and 5 bases from J, with 8 bases between. The CDR3 DNA reads as TGTGCCAGCAGCTTAGATGTGCTGACTGAAGCTTTCTTT. Translating it yields CASSLDVLTEAFF. Using reference TRBV7-6 and TRBJ1-1 for the parts outside the CDR3, the full variable domain is GAGVSQSPRYKVTKRGQDVALRCDPISGHVSLYWYRQALGQGPEFLTYFNYEAQQDKSGLPNDRFSAERPEGSISTLTIQRTEQRDSAMYRCASSLDVLTEAFFGQGTRLTVV.

The table lists this clonotype with a few counts. The chain links TRBV6-1 to TRBJ1-1, with D unclear. This CDR3 spans 12 amino acids. Looked up from germline, CDR1 is MNHNS and CDR2 is SASEGT. V gave up 6 bases and J gave up 7 bases, with 12 bases separating them. CDR3 coding DNA: TGTGCCAGCAGCTTACCGGGAAATGAAGCTTTCTTT. Translated, it gives CASSLPGNEAFF.

The V call is TRBV6-5, the J call TRBJ1-1, with D possibly matching TRBD1 (5 bases). The CDR3 length is 15 residues. The V gene's germline CDR1 is MNHEY and CDR2 SVGAGI. The germline V and J ends were trimmed by 7 bases and 5 bases, with 20 bases remaining between them. The CDR3 DNA sequence: TGTGCCAGCACAACAGGTCCGATCCGGAAGACTGAAGCTTTCTTT. Protein product: CASTTGPIRKTEAFF.

This clonotype came up a few times. This chain connects TRBV7-9 to TRBJ2-2; 8 bases agree with TRBD2. Trimming removed 5 bases from V and 0 bases from J; junction bases left unmatched: 8. The CDR3 is 17 amino acids. CDR1 is SEHNR and CDR2 is FQNEAQ in the germline V gene (reference sequence). This CDR3 is CASSHSLAGSNTGELFF. Here the CDR3 DNA reads TGTGCCAGCAGCCACTCTCTAGCGGGTTCGAACACCGGGGAGCTGTTTTTT.

This sequence joins TRBV15 and TRBJ1-1; D is ambiguous. Trimming pared 6 bases from V and 4 bases from J, leaving 15 bases between. This CDR3 region has 14 residues. Germline V lookup: CDR1 LNHNV, CDR2 YYDKDF (reference sequence). The CDR3 nucleotides are TGTGCCACCAGTTTGGCCCGAGGGCGCACTGAAGCTTTCTTT. This gives the protein CATSLARGRTEAFF. Supplemented by reference TRBV15 and TRBJ1-1, the full variable domain reads DAMVIQNPRYQVTQFGKPVTLSCSQTLNHNVMYWYQQKSSQAPKLLFHYYDKDFNNEADTPDNFQSRRPNTSFCFLDIRSPGLGDTAMYLCATSLARGRTEAFFGQGTRLTVV.